The clone carrying this T cell receptor beta chain was detected once. What it binds is unknown. Clones were read by immunoSEQ multiplex PCR, and TCRdb kept only the in-frame ones, dropping some. Here the sample spans about 140,000 clones, 70% to 90% being singletons. This record belongs to a study of T cell responses to AZD1222 COVID-19 vaccine. Study context: Pooled in the analysis were second doses at about 4 or about 12 weeks. Study-level points and caveats: When two AZD1222 doses had been given, Spike-specific TCR breadth and depth rose. The donor cohort was predominantly white British with a female majority, and clonal diversity may have been underestimated. Baseline seropositivity occurred in only 5 to 7 AZD1222 recipients.

V lost 3 bases, J lost 2 bases, and 21 bases lay in between. The germline CDR1 and CDR2 sequences are SGHNT and YYREEE (reference sequence). This CDR3 spans 18 amino acids. The chain links TRBV5-4 to TRBJ1-3; D gene uncertain. Sequencing used peripheral blood, obtained on day 0 of AZD1222 vaccination. The TCR was taken from an adult in good health. The CDR3 DNA follows: TGTGCCAGCAGCTCTGATGGCCCCTGGACCGACACTGGAAACACCATATATTTT. Its translation is CASSSDGPWTDTGNTIYF. The full variable domain, rest sourced from reference TRBV5-4 and TRBJ1-3, is ETGVTQSPTHLIKTRGQQVTLRCSSQSGHNTVSWYQQALGQGPQFIFQYYREEENGRGNFPPRFSGLQFPNYSSELNVNALELDDSALYLCASSSDGPWTDTGNTIYFGEGSWLTVV.